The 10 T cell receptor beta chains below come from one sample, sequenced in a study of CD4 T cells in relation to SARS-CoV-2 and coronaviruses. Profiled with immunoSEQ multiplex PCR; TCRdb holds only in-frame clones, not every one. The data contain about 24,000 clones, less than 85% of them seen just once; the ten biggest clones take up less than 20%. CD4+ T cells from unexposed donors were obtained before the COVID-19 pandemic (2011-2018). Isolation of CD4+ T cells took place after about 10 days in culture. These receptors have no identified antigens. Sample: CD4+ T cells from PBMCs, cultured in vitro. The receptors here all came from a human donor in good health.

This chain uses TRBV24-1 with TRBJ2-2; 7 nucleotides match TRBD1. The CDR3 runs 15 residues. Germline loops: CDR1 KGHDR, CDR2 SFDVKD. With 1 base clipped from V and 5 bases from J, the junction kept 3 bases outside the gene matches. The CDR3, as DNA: TGTGCCACCAGTGATTTAGGGACAGAAACCGGGGAGCTGTTTTTT. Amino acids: CATSDLGTETGELFF.

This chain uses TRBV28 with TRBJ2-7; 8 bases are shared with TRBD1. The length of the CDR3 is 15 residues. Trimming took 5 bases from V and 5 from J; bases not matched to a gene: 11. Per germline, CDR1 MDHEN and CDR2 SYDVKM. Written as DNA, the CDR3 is TGTGCCAGCAGTCTTCCCGGGACAGGAAACCACGAGCAGTACTTC. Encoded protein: CASSLPGTGNHEQYF. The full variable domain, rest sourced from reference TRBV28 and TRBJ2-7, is DVKVTQSSRYLVKRTGEKVFLECVQDMDHENMFWYRQDPGLGLRLIYFSYDVKMKEKGDIPEGYSVSREKKERFSLILESASTNQTSMYLCASSLPGTGNHEQYFGPGTRLTVT.

CDR3 sequence (DNA): TGTGCCATCAGTGAGTTGGGTGGAGGCCAGCCCCAGCATTTT. Translating gives CAISELGGGQPQHF. The V and J genes are TRBV10-3 and TRBJ1-5; D ambiguous. Germline V gene lookup returns CDR1 ENHRY and CDR2 SYGVKD. V was shortened by 1 base and J by 7 bases, with 11 bases between the two germline ends. The CDR3 runs 14 residues.

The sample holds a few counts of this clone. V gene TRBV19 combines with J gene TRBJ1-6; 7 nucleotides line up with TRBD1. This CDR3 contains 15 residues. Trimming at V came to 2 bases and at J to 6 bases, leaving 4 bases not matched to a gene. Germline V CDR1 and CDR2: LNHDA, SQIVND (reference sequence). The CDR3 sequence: CASSITGASNSPLHF. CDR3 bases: TGTGCCAGTAGTATAACAGGGGCTAGTAATTCACCCCTCCACTTT.

CDR3 bases: TGTGCCTGGAACGGTGATCGCACAAACCAAGAGACCCAGTACTTC. It is translated as CAWNGDRTNQETQYF. The chain uses TRBV30 and TRBJ2-5; D call uncertain. The CDR3 totals 15 residues. The germline V gene encodes CDR1 GTSNPN and CDR2 SVGIG (reference sequence). Trimming stripped 4 bases from V and 0 bases from J, with 15 bases between.

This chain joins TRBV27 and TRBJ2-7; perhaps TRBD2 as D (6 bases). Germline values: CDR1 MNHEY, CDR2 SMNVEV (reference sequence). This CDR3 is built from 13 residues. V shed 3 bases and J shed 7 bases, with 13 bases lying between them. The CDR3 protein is CASSFLQAGEQYF. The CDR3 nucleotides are TGTGCCAGCAGTTTTTTACAGGCGGGGGAGCAGTACTTC.

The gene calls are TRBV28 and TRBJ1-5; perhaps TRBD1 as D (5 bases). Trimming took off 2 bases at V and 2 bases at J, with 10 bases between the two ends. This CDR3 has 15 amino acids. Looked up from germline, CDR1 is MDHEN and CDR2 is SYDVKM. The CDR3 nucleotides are TGTGCCAGCAGTTTAGGGGGTACGCGCAATCAGCCCCAGCATTTT. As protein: CASSLGGTRNQPQHF.

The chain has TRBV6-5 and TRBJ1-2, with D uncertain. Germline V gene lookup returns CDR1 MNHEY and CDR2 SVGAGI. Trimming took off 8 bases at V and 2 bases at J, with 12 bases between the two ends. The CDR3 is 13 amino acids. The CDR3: CASGKGRNYGYTF. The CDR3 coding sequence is TGTGCCAGCGGAAAGGGCCGAAACTATGGCTACACCTTC.

The chain's CDR3 is CATSRDRGSNYGYTF. The CDR3 DNA follows: TGTGCCACCAGCAGAGATCGGGGGTCTAACTATGGCTACACCTTC. The rearrangement uses TRBV15 and TRBJ1-2; tentative D call: TRBD1 (5 bases). CDR1 is LNHNV and CDR2 is YYDKDF in the germline V gene (reference sequence). The CDR3 has 15 residues. The V gene lost 0 bases and the J gene lost 0 bases, with 8 bases spanning the gap.

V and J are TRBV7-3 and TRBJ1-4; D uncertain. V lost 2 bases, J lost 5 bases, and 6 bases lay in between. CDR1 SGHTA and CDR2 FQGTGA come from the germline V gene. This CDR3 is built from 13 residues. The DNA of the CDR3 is TGTGCCAGCAGCTTAGGACCGAATGAAAAACTGTTTTTT. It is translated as CASSLGPNEKLFF.